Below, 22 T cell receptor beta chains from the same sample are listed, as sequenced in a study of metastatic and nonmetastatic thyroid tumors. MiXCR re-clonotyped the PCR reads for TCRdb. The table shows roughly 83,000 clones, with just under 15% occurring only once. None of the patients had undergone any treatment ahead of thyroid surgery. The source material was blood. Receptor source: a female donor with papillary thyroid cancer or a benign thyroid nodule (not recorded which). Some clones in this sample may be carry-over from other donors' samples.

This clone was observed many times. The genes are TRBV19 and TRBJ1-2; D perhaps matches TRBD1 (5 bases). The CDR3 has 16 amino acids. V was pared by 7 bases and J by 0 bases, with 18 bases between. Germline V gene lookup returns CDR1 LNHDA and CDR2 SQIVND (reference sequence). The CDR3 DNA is TGTGCCAGTAAGGGGTCGGGCTGGGAGGCTAACTATGGCTACACCTTC. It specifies CASKGSGWEANYGYTF. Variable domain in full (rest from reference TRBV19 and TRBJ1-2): DGGITQSPKYLFRKEGQNVTLSCEQNLNHDAMYWYRQDPGQGLRLIYYSQIVNDFQKGDIAEGYSVSREKKESFPLTVTSAQKNPTAFYLCASKGSGWEANYGYTFGSGTRLTVV.

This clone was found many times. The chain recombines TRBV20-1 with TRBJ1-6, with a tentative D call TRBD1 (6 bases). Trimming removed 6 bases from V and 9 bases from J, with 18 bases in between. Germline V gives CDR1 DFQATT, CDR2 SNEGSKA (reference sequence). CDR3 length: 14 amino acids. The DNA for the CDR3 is TGCAGTGCACTTCAGGGGAAAATAATTTCACCCCTCCACTTT. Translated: CSALQGKIISPLHF.

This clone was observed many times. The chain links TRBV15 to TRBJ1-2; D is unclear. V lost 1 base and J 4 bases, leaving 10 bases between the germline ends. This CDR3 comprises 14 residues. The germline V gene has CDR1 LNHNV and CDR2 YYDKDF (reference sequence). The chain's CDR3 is CATSRASVSYGYTF. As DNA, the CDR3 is TGTGCCACCAGCAGAGCGAGCGTTTCCTATGGCTACACCTTC.

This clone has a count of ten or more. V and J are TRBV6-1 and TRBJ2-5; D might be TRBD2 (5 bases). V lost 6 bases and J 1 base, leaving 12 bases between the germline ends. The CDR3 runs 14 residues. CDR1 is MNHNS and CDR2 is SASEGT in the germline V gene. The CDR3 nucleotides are TGTGCCAGCAGGCCTCCGGGAATCCAAGAGACCCAGTACTTC. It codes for CASRPPGIQETQYF.

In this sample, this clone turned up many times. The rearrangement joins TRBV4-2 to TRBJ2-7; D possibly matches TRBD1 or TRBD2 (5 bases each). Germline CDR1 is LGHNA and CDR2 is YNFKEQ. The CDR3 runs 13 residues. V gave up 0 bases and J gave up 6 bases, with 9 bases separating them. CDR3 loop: CASSQEVGGEQYF. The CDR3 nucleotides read TGTGCCAGCAGCCAAGAGGTTGGGGGCGAGCAGTACTTC.

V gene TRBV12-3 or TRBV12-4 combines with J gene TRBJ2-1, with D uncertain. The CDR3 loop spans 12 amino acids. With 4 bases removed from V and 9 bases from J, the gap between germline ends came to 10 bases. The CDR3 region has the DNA TGTGCCAGCAGTTCAACGACGGGTGAGCAGTTCTTC. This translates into CASSSTTGEQFF.

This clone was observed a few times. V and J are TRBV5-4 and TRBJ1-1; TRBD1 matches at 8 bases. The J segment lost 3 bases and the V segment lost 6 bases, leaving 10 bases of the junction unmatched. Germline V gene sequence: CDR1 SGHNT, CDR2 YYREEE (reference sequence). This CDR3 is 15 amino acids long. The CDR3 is CASIDRGFSDTEAFF. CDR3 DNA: TGTGCCAGCATTGACAGGGGATTTTCGGACACTGAAGCTTTCTTT.

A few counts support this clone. CDR3 protein: CASIHRYGGNIQYF. Written as DNA, the CDR3 is TGTGCCAGCATTCACAGGTACGGAGGAAACATTCAGTACTTC. The chain links TRBV25-1 to TRBJ2-4, with D perhaps matching TRBD1 or TRBD2 (5 bases each). The germline gives CDR1 MGHDK, CDR2 SYGVNS. V dropped 7 bases and J dropped 6 bases, with 16 bases sitting between them. This CDR3 contains 14 residues.

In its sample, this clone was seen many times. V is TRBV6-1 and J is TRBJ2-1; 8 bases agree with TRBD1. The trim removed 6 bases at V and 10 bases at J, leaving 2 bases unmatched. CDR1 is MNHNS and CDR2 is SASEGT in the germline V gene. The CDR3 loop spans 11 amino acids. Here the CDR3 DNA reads TGTGCCAGCAGACAGGGGGTAGAGCAGTTCTTC. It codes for CASRQGVEQFF.

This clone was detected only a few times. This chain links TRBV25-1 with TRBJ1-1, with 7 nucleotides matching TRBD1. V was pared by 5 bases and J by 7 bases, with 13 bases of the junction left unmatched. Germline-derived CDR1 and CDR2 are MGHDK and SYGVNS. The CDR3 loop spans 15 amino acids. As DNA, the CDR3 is TGTGCCAGCAGTAAACTCCAGACAGGGAGGGTTGAAGCTTTCTTT. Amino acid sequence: CASSKLQTGRVEAFF.

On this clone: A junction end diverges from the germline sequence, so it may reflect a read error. The CDR3 sequence: CAISLQTSPNEQFF. The CDR3 nucleotides read TGCGCCATCAGCTTGCAGACTAGCCCTAATGAGCAGTTCTTC. J is TRBJ2-1 and V is TRBV5-1, with 7 bases aligning to TRBD2. The germline V gene encodes CDR1 SGHRS and CDR2 YFSETQ. The CDR3 has 14 amino acids.

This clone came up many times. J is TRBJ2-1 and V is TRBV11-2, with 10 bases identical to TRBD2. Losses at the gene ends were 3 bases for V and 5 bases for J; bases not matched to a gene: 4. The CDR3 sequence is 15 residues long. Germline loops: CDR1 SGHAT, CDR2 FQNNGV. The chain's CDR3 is CASSFLAGEDNEQFF. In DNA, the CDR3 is TGTGCCAGCAGCTTCCTAGCGGGGGAGGACAATGAGCAGTTCTTC.

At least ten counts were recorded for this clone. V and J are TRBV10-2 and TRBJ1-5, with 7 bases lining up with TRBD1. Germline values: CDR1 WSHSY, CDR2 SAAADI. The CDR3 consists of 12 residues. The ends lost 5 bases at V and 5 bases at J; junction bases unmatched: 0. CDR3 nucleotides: TGCGCCAGCAGTCAGGGGGATCAGCCCCAGCATTTT. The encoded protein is CASSQGDQPQHF.

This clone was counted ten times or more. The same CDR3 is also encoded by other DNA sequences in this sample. CDR3 loop: CASSEVKGYQETQYF. The CDR3 nucleotides are TGTGCCAGCAGTGAAGTTAAAGGCTACCAAGAGACCCAGTACTTC. The gene calls are TRBV2 and TRBJ2-5, with D hard to call. CDR1 is SNHLY and CDR2 is FYNNEI in the germline V gene. This CDR3 has 15 residues. Trimming left V 1 base short and J 0 bases short, with 9 bases between.

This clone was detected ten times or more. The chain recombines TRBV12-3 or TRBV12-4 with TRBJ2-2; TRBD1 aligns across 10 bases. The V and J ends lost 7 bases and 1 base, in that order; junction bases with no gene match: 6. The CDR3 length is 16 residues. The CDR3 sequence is CASTLTGGLNTGELFF. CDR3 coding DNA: TGTGCCAGCACCCTGACAGGGGGCTTGAACACCGGGGAGCTGTTTTTT.

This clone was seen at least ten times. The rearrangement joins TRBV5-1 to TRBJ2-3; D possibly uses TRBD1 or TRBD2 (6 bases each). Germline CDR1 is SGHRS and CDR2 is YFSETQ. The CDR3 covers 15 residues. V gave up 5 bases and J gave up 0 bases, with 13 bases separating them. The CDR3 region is CASRTEGGSTDTQYF. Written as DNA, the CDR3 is TGCGCCAGCAGAACGGAGGGGGGTAGCACAGATACGCAGTATTTT.

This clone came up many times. In nucleotides, the CDR3 is TGTGCCAGCAGCTTGGAAGGGTTTGGCTACACCTTC. Translating it yields CASSLEGFGYTF. J is TRBJ1-2 and V is TRBV5-5; unclear D gene. The CDR3 length is 12 residues. With 0 bases removed from V and 7 bases from J, the gap between germline ends came to 7 bases. CDR1 is SGHKS, CDR2 YYEKEE, per germline (reference sequence).

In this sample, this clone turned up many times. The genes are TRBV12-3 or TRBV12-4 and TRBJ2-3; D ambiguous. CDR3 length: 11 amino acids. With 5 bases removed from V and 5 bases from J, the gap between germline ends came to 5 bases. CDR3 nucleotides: TGTGCCAGCAGTCCTCAAGATACGCAGTATTTT. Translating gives CASSPQDTQYF.

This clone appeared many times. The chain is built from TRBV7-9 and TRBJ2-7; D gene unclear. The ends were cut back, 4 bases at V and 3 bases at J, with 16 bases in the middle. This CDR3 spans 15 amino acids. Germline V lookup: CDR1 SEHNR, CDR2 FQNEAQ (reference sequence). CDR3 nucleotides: TGTGCCAGCAGCTCTCCGCAGGCAATCCACTACGAGCAGTACTTC. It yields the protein CASSSPQAIHYEQYF.

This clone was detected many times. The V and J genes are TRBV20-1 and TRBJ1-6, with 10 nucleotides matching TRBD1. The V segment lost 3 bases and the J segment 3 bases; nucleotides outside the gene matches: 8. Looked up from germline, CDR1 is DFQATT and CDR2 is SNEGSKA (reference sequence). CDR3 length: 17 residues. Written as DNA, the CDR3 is TGCAGTGCTAGTGGCCCCGGGACAGGGGTCTATAATTCACCCCTCCACTTT. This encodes CSASGPGTGVYNSPLHF.

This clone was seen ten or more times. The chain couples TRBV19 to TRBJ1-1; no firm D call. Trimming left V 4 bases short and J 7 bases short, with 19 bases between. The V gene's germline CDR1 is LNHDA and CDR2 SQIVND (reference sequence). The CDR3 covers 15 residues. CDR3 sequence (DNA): TGTGCCAGTAGTAAAAGGGTCGCCGAGGAGGATGAAGCTTTCTTT. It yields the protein CASSKRVAEEDEAFF.

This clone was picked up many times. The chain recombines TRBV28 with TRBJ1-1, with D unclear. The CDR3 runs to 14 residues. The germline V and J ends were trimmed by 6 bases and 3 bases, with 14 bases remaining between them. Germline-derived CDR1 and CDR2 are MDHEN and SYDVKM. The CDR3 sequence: CASSQMDMDTEAFF. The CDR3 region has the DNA TGTGCCAGCAGCCAGATGGATATGGACACTGAAGCTTTCTTT.